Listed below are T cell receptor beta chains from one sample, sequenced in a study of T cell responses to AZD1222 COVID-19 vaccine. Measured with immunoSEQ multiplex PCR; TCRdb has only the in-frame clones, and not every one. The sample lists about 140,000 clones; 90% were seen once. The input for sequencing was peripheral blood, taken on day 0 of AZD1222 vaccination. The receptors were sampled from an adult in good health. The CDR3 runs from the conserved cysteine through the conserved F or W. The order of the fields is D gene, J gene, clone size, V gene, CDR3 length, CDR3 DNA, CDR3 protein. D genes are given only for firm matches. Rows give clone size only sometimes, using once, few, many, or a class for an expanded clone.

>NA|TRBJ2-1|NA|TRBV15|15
TGTGCCACCAGCAGAGAAGGGGAATCCTACAATGAGCAGTTCTTC
CATSREGESYNEQFF
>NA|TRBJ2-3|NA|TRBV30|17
TGTGCCTGGAGTGGAAAACCGGGACCTCAGAGCACAGATACGCAGTATTTT
CAWSGKPGPQSTDTQYF
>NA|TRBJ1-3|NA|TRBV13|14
TGTGCCAGCAGCTTATCACGCTCTGGAAACACCATATATTTT
CASSLSRSGNTIYF
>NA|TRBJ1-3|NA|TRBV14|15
TGTGCCAGCAGCCAAGATCTGAATTCTGGAAACACCATATATTTT
CASSQDLNSGNTIYF
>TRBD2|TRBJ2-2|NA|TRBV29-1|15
TGCAGCGTTGAGGGGGAGGGAATGTACACCGGGGAGCTGTTTTTT
CSVEGEGMYTGELFF
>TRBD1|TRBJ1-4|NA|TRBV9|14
TGTGCCAGCAGCGCGGACAGGGGGGATGAAAAACTGTTTTTT
CASSADRGDEKLFF
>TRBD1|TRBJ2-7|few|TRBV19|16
TGTGCCAGTAGTATCGCCAGGGGACAGGGGAGGAACGAGCAGTACTTC
CASSIARGQGRNEQYF
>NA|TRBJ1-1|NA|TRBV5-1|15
TGCGCCAGCAGCTCTGGCGGGGCAGCGAACACTGAAGCTTTCTTT
CASSSGGAANTEAFF
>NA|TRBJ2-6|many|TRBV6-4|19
TGTGCCAGCAGTGATTCGGCCACAGGGTCCTACTCTGGGGCCAACGTCCTGACTTTC
CASSDSATGSYSGANVLTF
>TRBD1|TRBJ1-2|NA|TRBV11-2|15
TGTGCCAGCAGCAAGACAGGGGGGGCTAACTATGGCTACACCTTC
CASSKTGGANYGYTF
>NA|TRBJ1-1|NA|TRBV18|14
TGTGCCAGCTCACCAAATATCCGGAACACTGAAGCTTTCTTT
CASSPNIRNTEAFF
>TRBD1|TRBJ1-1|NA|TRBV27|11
TGTGCCAGCCGACAGGGCACTGAAGCTTTCTTT
CASRQGTEAFF
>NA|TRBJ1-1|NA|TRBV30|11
TGTGCCTGGTTTAACCGGGCTGAAGCTTTCTTT
CAWFNRAEAFF
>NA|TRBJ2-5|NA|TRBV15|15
TGTGCCACCAGCAGAGAGGGGTTAGCGGAAGAGACCCAGTACTTC
CATSREGLAEETQYF
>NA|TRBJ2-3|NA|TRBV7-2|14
TGTGCCAGCAGCATTAGACAGCGGGCAGATACGCAGTATTTT
CASSIRQRADTQYF
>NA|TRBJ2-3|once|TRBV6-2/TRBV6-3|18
TGTGCCAGCAACCCGGTCGGTCTAATCAGGGGCCCCACAGATACGCAGTATTTT
CASNPVGLIRGPTDTQYF
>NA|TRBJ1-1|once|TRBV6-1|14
TGTGCCAGCAGTGAAAGGGTTACGAGGGCTGAAGCTTTCTTT
CASSERVTRAEAFF
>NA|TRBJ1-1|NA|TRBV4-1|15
TGCGCCAGCAGCCAACGACAGTCCTTCCACACTGAAGCTTTCTTT
CASSQRQSFHTEAFF
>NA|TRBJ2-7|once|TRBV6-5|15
TGTGCCAGCAACCGGGTGCTCGGGGCCAAAACCGAGCAGTACTTC
CASNRVLGAKTEQYF
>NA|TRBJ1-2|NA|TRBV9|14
TGTGCCAGCAGTGTTAGCGCCTCGGACTATGGCTACACCTTC
CASSVSASDYGYTF
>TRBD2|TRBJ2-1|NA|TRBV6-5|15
TGTGCCAGCAGTTACTCGGCTAGCGGGGTGGGCGAGCAGTTCTTC
CASSYSASGVGEQFF
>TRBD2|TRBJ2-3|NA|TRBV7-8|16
TGTGCCAGCAGCTTGCTAGCGGGAGGGCCGGCAGATACGCAGTATTTT
CASSLLAGGPADTQYF
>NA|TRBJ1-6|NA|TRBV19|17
TGTGCCAGTAGTACCGGAGAGCAGGGACGATCTAATTCACCCCTCCACTTT
CASSTGEQGRSNSPLHF
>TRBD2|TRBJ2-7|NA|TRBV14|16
TGTGCCAGCAGCCAAGTGCTGGGCCTAGCGGTGTACGAGCAGTACTTC
CASSQVLGLAVYEQYF
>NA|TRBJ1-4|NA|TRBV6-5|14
TGTGCCAGCAGTTATGAGGGGCGTCGGGAAAAACTGTTTTTT
CASSYEGRREKLFF
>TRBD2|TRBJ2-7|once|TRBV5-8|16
TGTGCCAGCAGCCCGGACGAGCGGGAGGAGTCCTACGAGCAGTACTTC
CASSPDEREESYEQYF
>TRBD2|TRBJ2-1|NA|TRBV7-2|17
TGTGCCAGCAGCGCCGGGACTAGCGGGGCCTACTACAATGAGCAGTTCTTC
CASSAGTSGAYYNEQFF
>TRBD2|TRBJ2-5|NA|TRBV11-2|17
TGTGCCAGCAGCTTAGGGCCGCTAGCGGGGGCCCAAGAGACCCAGTACTTC
CASSLGPLAGAQETQYF
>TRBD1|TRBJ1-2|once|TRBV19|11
TGTGCCAGCTGGACAGGGGACGGCTACACCTTC
CASWTGDGYTF
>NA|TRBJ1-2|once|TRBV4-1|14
TGCGCCAGCAGCCAAGATGAGGGGGGCTATGGCTACACCTTC
CASSQDEGGYGYTF
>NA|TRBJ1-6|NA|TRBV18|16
TGTGCCAGCTCACCATCCGAGGTCTCGGCTAATTCACCCCTCCACTTT
CASSPSEVSANSPLHF
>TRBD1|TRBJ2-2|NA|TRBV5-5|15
TGTGCCAGCAGCTGGGGGACAGGGGGCACCGGGGAGCTGTTTTTT
CASSWGTGGTGELFF
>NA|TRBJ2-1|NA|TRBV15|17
TGTGCCACCAGCAGAGGGCCCAGCGGGCTCTTCCCCAATGAGCAGTTCTTC
CATSRGPSGLFPNEQFF
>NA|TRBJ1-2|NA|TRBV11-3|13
TGTGCCAGCAGCTTCGAGGGGAACTATGGCTACACCTTC
CASSFEGNYGYTF
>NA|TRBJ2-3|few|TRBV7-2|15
TGTGCCAGCAGCCGGTCGCTGGGCGAAGCAGATACGCAGTATTTT
CASSRSLGEADTQYF
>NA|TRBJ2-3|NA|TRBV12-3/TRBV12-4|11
TGTGCCAGCAGCCTTTCTGGTACGCAGTATTTT
CASSLSGTQYF
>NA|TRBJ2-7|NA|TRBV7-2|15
TGTGCCAGCAGCTTAGGAGGGGTTAGCTCCTACGAGCAGTACTTC
CASSLGGVSSYEQYF